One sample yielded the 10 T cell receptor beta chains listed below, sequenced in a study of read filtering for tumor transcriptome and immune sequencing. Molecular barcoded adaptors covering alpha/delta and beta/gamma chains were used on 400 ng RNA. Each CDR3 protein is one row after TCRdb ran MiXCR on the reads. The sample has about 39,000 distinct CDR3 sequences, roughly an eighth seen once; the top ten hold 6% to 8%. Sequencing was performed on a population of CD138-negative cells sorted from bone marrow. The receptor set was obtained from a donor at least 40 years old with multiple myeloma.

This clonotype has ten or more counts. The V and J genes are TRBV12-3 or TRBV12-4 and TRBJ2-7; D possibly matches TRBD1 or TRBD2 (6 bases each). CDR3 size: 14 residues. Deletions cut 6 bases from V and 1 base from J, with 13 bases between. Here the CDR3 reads CASSRGTLSYEQYF. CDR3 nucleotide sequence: TGTGCCAGCAGCCGCGGGACATTGTCCTACGAGCAGTACTTC.

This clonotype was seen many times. For the CDR3, the DNA is TGTGCCAGCAGCTCAGTAGCGGGAGGCGAGCTGTTTTTT. Residues: CASSSVAGGELFF. This rearrangement joins TRBV5-6 to TRBJ2-2; 10 bases map to TRBD2. The CDR3 is 13 residues long. CDR1 is SGHDT, CDR2 YYEEEE, per germline. J was trimmed by 11 bases and V by 3 bases; bases with no gene match: 4.

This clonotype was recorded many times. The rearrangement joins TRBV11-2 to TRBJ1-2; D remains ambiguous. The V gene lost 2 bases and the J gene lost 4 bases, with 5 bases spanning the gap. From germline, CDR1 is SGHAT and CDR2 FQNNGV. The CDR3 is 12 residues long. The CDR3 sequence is CASSLTSYGYTF. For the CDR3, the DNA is TGTGCCAGCAGCTTAACCAGCTATGGCTACACCTTC. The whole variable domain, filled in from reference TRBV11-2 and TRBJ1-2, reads EAGVAQSPRYKIIEKRQSVAFWCNPISGHATLYWYQQILGQGPKLLIQFQNNGVVDDSQLPKDRFSAERLKGVDSTLKIQPAKLEDSAVYLCASSLTSYGYTFGSGTRLTVV.

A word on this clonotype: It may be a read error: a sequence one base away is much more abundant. Here the CDR3 reads CSASGQTNTGELFF. The CDR3 DNA reads as TGCAGTGCAAGTGGACAGACAAACACCGGGGAGCTGTTTTTT. V gene TRBV20-1 combines with J gene TRBJ2-2; D perhaps matches TRBD1 (6 bases). With 6 bases removed from V and 2 bases from J, the gap between germline ends came to 13 bases. CDR3 length equals 14 residues. Germline loops: CDR1 DFQATT, CDR2 SNEGSKA (reference sequence).

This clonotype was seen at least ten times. CDR3 sequence (DNA): TGTGCCAGACGGGGAGAAGCTTTCTTT. It specifies CARRGEAFF. The chain has TRBV27 and TRBJ1-1; D is unresolved. Looked up from germline, CDR1 is MNHEY and CDR2 is SMNVEV (reference sequence). The CDR3 sequence is 9 residues long. V lost 9 bases and J 8 bases, leaving 7 bases between the germline ends.

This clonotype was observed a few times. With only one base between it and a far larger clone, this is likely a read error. This CDR3 reads CASSLEGLGAAELFF. The CDR3 region has the DNA TGTGCCAGCAGCTTAGAGGGACTGGGAGCCGCGGAGCTGTTTTTT. The chain links TRBV11-2 to TRBJ2-2, with D possibly matching TRBD2 (6 bases). Germline V CDR1 and CDR2: SGHAT, FQNNGV. The CDR3 is 15 amino acids. Trimming took 0 bases from V and 10 from J, leaving 15 bases between them.

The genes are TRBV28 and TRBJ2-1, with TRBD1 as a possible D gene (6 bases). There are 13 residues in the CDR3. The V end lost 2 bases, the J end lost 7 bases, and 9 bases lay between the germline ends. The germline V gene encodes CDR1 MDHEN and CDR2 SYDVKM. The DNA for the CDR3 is TGTGCCAGCAGTTTAGGGACAAAGAATGAGCAGTTCTTC. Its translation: CASSLGTKNEQFF. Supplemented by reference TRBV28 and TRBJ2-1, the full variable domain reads DVKVTQSSRYLVKRTGEKVFLECVQDMDHENMFWYRQDPGLGLRLIYFSYDVKMKEKGDIPEGYSVSREKKERFSLILESASTNQTSMYLCASSLGTKNEQFFGPGTRLTVL.

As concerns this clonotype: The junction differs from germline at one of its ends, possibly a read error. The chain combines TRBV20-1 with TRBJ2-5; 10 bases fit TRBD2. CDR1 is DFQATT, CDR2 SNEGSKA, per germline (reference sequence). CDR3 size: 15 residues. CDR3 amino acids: CSARVASGSAETQYF. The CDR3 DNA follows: TGCAGTGCTAGAGTGGCTAGCGGGAGCGCGGAGACGCAGTACTTC.

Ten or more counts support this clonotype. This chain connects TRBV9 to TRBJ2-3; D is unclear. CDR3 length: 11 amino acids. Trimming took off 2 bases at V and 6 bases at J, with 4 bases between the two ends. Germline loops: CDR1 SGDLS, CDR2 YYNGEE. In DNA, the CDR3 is TGTGCCAGCAGCGTGGGGGATACGCAGTATTTT. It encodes CASSVGDTQYF.

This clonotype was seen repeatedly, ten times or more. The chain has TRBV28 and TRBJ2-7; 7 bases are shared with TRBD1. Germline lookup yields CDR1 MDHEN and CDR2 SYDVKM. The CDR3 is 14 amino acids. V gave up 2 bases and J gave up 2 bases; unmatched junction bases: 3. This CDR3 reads CASSLGQATYEQYF. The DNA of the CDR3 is TGTGCCAGCAGTTTAGGACAGGCGACCTACGAGCAGTACTTC.